This T cell receptor (beta chain) emerged from a study of shared clonotypes between healthy human individuals. This CDR3 is built from 16 residues. Per germline, CDR1 SGHAT and CDR2 FQNNGV. Unmatched junction bases numbered 8, after V lost 4 bases and J lost 2 bases. Authors' analysis steps: Sequence data from immunoSEQ were junction-only and lacked quality scores; consequently, filtering differed. Clones were sequenced by immunoSEQ multiplex PCR, and TCRdb holds only the in-frame ones, with some missing. V and J calls and clone size follow that table, whereas D and trimming were derived from the DNA. The sample shows about 1.1 million clones, 70% to 80% of them seen only once. Regarding the study as a whole: Generally, estimated richness proved larger in naive subsets than it did in memory subsets. The sampled material consisted only of blood, and tissue repertoires are likely to differ. Clonotype sharing among donors was thought likely to change with sequencing depth.

This clone came up many times. Its specificity is not known. The V and J genes are TRBV11-2 and TRBJ2-3; 8 bases align to TRBD2. Sequenced input: memory CD4+ T cells from PBMCs. The subset here: CD45RA-negative fraction. This TCR derives from a young man in good health. Some clones in this sample may be carry-over from other donors' samples. The chain's CDR3 is CASSSRIAGPTDTQYF. CDR3 in DNA: TGTGCCAGCAGCTCCCGAATAGCGGGGCCCACAGATACGCAGTATTTT.